Sequencing of this T cell receptor (beta chain) was carried out in a study of human T cells and chemical hapten exposure. Unfractionated whole blood was the source from which total RNA was extracted. The CDR3 length is 13 residues. V dropped 5 bases and J dropped 5; count of bases not matched to a gene: 6. Germline assignment: CDR1 KGHSH and CDR2 LQKENI. Individual cDNA molecules each carried unique molecular identifiers attached by the library. TCRdb recomputed calls from the 5' RACE reads with MiXCR, one row per CDR3 protein. The sample lists more than 75,000 distinct CDR3 sequences; less than 20% were seen once.

The TCR sequence derives from a female donor in good health. V gene TRBV18 combines with J gene TRBJ2-7; TRBD1 matches 7 bases. CDR3 sequence reads: CASSAGQVDEQYF. The CDR3 DNA is TGTGCCAGCTCAGCCGGACAGGTGGACGAGCAGTACTTC. Variable domain in full (rest from reference TRBV18 and TRBJ2-7): NAGVMQNPRHLVRRRGQEARLRCSPMKGHSHVYWYRQLPEEGLKFMVYLQKENIIDESGMPKERFSAEFPKEGPSILRIQQVVRGDSAAYFCASSAGQVDEQYFGPGTRLTVT.